This T cell receptor beta chain was profiled in a study of CXCR3-negative and CXCR3-positive naive CD8 T cells. Study outcomes and limitations: Comparably high diversity marked both naive subsets, whereas memory CD8+ cells had much lower diversity. CXCR3-positive naive cells carried more hydrophobic TRB CDR3s than CXCR3-negative ones.

The CDR3 loop spans 15 amino acids. Germline CDR1 MNHNY, CDR2 SVGAGI (reference sequence). This clonotype is deemed medium-sized by its frequency. Its antigen remains unknown. The TRB libraries of cDNA were built by UMI-labeled 5' RACE. No DNA is given; TCRdb re-called the 5' RACE reads and lists each CDR3 protein once. The table lists approximately 8,700 distinct CDR3 sequences, with approximately 0.99% in the top ten. This receptor was taken from a human donor in good health. Some clones in this sample may be carry-over from other donors' samples. V usage is TRBV6-6 and J usage is TRBJ1-2. The sequencing input was naive CXCR3- CD8+ T cells from blood. The subset denotes: CD45RO-CCR7+CD27+CD95- naive CD8+ T cells lacking CXCR3 (TNR3-). CDR3 loop: CASSYLEDLNYGYTF.